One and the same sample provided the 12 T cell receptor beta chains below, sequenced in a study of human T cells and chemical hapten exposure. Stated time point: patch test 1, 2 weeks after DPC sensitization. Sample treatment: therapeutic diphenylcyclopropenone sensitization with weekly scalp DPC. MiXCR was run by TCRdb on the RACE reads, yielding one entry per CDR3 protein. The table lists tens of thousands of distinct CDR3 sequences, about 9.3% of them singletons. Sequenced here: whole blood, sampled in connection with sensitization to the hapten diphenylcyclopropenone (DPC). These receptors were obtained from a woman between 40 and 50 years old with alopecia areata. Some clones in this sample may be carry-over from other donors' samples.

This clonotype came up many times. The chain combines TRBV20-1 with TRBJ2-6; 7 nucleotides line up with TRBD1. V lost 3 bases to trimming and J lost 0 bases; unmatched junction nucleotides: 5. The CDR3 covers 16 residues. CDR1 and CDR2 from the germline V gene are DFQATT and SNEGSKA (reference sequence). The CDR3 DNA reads TGCAGTGCTAGGATAGGGGGCCCCTCTGGGGCCAACGTCCTGACTTTC. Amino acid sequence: CSARIGGPSGANVLTF.

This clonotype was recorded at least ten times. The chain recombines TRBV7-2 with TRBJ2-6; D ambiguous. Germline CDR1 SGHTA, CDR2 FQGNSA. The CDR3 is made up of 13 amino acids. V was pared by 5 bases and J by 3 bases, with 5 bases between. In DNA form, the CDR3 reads TGTGCCAGCAGCATCAGTGGGGCCAACGTCCTGACTTTC. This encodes CASSISGANVLTF.

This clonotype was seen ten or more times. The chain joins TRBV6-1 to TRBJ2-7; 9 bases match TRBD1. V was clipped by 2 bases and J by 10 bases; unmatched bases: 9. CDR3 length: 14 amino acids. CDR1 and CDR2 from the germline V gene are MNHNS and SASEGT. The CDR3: CASSEPGTGKIQYF. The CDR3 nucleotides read TGTGCCAGCAGTGAACCAGGGACAGGGAAAATCCAGTACTTC.

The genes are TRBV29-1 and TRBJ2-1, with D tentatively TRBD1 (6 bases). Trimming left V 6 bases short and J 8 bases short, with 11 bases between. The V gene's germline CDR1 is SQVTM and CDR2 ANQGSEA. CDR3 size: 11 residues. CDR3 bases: TGCAGCGTAATGCCAGGGGATGAGCAGTTCTTC. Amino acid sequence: CSVMPGDEQFF.

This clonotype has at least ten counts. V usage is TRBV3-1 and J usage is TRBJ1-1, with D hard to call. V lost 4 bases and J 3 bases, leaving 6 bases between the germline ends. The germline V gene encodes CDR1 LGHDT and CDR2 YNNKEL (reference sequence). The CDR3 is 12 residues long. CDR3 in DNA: TGTGCCAGCAGCCTAGTGGACACTGAAGCTTTCTTT. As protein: CASSLVDTEAFF.

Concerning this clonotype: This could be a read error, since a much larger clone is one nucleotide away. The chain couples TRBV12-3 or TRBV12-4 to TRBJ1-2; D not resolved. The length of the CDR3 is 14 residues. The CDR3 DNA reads TGTGCCAGCGGTTTAAAATCACAGATTCATGGCTACACCTTC. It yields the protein CASGLKSQIHGYTF.

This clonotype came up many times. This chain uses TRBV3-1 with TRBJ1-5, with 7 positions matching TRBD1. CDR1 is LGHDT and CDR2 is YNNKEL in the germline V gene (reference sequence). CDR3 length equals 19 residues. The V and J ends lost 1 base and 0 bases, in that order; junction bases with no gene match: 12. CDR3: CASSQAGAGGRYSNQPQHF. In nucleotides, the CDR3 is TGTGCCAGCAGCCAAGCCGGGGCAGGGGGGCGGTATAGCAATCAGCCCCAGCATTTT.

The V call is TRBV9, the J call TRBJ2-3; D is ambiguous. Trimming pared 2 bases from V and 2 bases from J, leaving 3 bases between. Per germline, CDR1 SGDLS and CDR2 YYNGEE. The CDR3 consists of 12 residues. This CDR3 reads CASSVTTDTQYF. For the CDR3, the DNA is TGTGCCAGCAGCGTTACCACAGATACGCAGTATTTT.

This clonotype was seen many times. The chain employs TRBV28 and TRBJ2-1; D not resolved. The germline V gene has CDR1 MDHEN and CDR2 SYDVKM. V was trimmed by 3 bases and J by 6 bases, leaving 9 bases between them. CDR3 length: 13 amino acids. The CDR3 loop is CASSLAATNEQFF. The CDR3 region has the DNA TGTGCCAGCAGTTTGGCCGCTACCAATGAGCAGTTCTTC.

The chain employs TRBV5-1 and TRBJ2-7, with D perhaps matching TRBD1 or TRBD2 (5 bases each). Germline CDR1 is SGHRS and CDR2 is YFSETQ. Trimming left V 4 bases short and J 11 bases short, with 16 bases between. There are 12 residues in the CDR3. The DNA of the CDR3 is TGCGCCAGCAGCCCCCTAGGGGACCAGGAGTACTTC. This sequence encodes CASSPLGDQEYF.

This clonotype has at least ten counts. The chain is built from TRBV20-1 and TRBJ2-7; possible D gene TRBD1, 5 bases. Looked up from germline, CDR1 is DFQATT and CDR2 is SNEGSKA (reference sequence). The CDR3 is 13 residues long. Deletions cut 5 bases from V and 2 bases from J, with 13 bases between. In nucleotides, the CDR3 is TGCAGTGCTCCAGACAGAACCGCCTACGAGCAGTACTTC. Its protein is CSAPDRTAYEQYF.

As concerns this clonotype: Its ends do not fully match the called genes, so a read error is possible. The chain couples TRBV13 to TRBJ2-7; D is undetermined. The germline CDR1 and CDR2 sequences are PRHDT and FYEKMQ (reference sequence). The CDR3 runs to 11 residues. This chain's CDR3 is CASTVVDDQYF. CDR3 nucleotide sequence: TGTGCCAGCACGGTCGTTGACGACCAGTACTTC.